The sequence of this TCR beta chain was determined in a study of blood T cell repertoires in COVID-19 (dated by TCRdb to about 2020). Describing the broader study: Samples covering the acute and convalescent phases of COVID-19 were provided by collaborators in the United States, Italy and Spain. The repertoires were released in a freely available public database meant as a resource for research on the immune response to SARS-CoV-2. Subjects who had been exposed to COVID-19, were actively infected with it, or had recovered from it provided the deeply sampled blood TCRbeta repertoires that made up the dataset. Nearly every sample came with metadata listing a de-identified subject ID, COVID-19 status, age in years and sex. Where HLA class I and class II types were available, the types were taken from metadata supplied by the sample provider, not from assay-based typing. The prospective study material was composed of cDNA or gDNA derived from T cells, B-cell-depleted T cells, or PBMCs. The samples were drawn from the first 160 participants of the ongoing ImmuneRACE study and from about 1,200 subjects provided by 6 global collaborators. On the study overall, not on this receptor specifically: The amount of clinical and demographic metadata varied by source and participant and was provided uncurated.

Enrolling through a virtual design, the prospective study's participants ranged in age from roughly 18 to 90 years and lived across around 25 United States geographic areas. To assign participants to cohorts, the prospective study relied on clinical history that participants themselves reported in a screening survey and a study questionnaire. Exposed participants had been in contact, within 2 weeks of entering the study, with a person who had a PCR-confirmed or clinician-diagnosed case of COVID-19. Mobile phlebotomists in the prospective study collected whole blood, serum and a nasopharyngeal or oropharyngeal swab from every participant. Participants in the prospective study had the option to provide additional blood draws and questionnaires over a roughly two-month period. Prospective study blood samples were shipped either frozen or at room temperature before DNA extraction. Taken from the germline V gene, the CDR1 and CDR2 loops are LGHNA and YNFKEQ. Trimming takes 2 bases off V and 8 bases off J; junction bases not matched to a gene: 6. Inclusive of the bounding cysteine and phenylalanine, the CDR3 is 15 residues long. CDR3 DNA is the only sequence kept; it has 45 bases, read in frame from the first base.

The immunoSEQ Assay, a bias-controlled multiplex PCR, was used to amplify TCRbeta CDR3 regions from genomic DNA. The study's own analysis went as follows. The number of nucleated cells in each sample was estimated by amplification of reference gene primers within the assay. To quantify the absolute abundance of each unique TCRbeta CDR3 rearrangement, sequence reads were collapsed and filtered. For each sample, productive Simpson clonality was calculated by taking the square root of Simpson's diversity index across productive rearrangements. TCRdb retrieved this table from immuneACCESS and kept in-frame rearrangements only. Not all clones are present; in checked studies, unresolved V genes account for under half, and no reason is known for the remainder. V, J and clone size were drawn from that table, and D and trimming were deduced from the DNA. The sample records some 320,000 clones, 85% of which are singletons. The ten biggest clones cover 1.5% to 2% of the sample.

Note on this clone: Its target antigen remains unknown. No base quality values were provided; no much bigger clone lies one nucleotide off.

The V and J segments used are TRBV4-2 and TRBJ2-1; TRBD1 aligns with 10 central bases. Specimen: PBMCs or T cells enriched from blood (not recorded which). The receptor comes from a woman in her twenties or thirties who had been exposed to COVID-19. At the DNA level, the sequence is TGTGCCAGCAGCCAAACCGGGACAGGGGTCGATGAGCAGTTCTTC. It specifies CASSQTGTGVDEQFF.